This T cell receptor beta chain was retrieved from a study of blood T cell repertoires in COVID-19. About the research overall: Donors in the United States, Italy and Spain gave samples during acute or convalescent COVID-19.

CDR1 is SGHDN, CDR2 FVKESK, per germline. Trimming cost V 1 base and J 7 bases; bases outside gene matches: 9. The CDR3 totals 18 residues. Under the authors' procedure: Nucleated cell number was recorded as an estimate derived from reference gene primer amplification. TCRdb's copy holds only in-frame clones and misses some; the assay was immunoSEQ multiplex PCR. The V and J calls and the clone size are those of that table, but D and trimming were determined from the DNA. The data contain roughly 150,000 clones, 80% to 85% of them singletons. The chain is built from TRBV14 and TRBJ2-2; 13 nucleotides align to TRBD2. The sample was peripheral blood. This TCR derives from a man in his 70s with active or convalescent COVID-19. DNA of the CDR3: TGTGCCAGCAGCCAAGGGAGAGGACTAGCGGGAGCGATCGGGGAGCTGTTTTTT. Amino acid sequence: CASSQGRGLAGAIGELFF.